These 5 T cell receptor beta chains share one sample of origin, sequenced in a study of T cells in Graves' hyperthyroidism and ophthalmopathy. Researchers amplified the TCR beta CDR3 regions from RNA transcripts. The TCR CDR3 first-round RT-PCR relied on the HTBI primer set. TCRdb passed the multiplex PCR reads through MiXCR, listing each CDR3 protein once. This table holds 400,000 to 600,000 distinct CDR3 sequences, roughly 15% found once. Sequencing input: blood. Every receptor here comes from a woman between 25 and 40 years old with Graves' ophthalmopathy.

This clonotype was recorded at least ten times. The rearrangement uses TRBV10-3 and TRBJ1-1, with a weak D call TRBD1 (5 bases). The germline CDR1 and CDR2 sequences are ENHRY and SYGVKD. The V end lost 4 bases, the J end lost 0 bases, and 9 bases lay between the germline ends. The length of the CDR3 is 14 residues. CDR3 coding DNA: TGTGCCATCAGTGGTACAGGCATGAACACTGAAGCTTTCTTT. It encodes CAISGTGMNTEAFF.

The rearrangement joins TRBV11-2 to TRBJ2-1; possibly TRBD1 for D (6 bases). The CDR3 length is 16 residues. Trimming removed 4 bases at V and 3 bases at J, with 16 bases between. CDR1 is SGHAT, CDR2 FQNNGV, per germline. As DNA, the CDR3 is TGTGCCAGCAGCTCGACCAGGGGTCCCCTCTACAATGAGCAGTTCTTC. This gives the protein CASSSTRGPLYNEQFF.

The chain links TRBV29-1 to TRBJ2-7; 9 nucleotides match TRBD1. CDR3 length: 13 residues. The germline CDR1 and CDR2 sequences are SQVTM and ANQGSEA. V was clipped by 6 bases and J by 4 bases; unmatched bases: 7. The DNA of the CDR3 is TGCAGCGTCTCCGGGACAGGGACTTACGAGCAGTACTTC. Translating gives CSVSGTGTYEQYF.

Here the CDR3 DNA reads TGTGCCAGCCTGTCTAGCGGGAGCAATGAGCAGTTCTTC. Translation gives CASLSSGSNEQFF. V gene TRBV19 combines with J gene TRBJ2-1, with 10 bases that match TRBD2. The J segment lost 6 bases and the V segment lost 9 bases, leaving 5 bases of the junction unmatched. Germline V gives CDR1 LNHDA, CDR2 SQIVND (reference sequence). The CDR3 runs to 13 residues.

The chain carries TRBV20-1 and TRBJ2-1; 7 nucleotides match TRBD2. Germline CDR1 and CDR2: DFQATT and SNEGSKA (reference sequence). The V segment lost 0 bases and the J segment 3 bases; nucleotides outside the gene matches: 14. CDR3 length equals 18 residues. This CDR3 is CSARDRPGWRENYNEQFF. DNA for the CDR3: TGCAGTGCTAGAGATCGGCCTGGGTGGCGGGAGAACTACAATGAGCAGTTCTTC.